This entry concerns a single T cell receptor (beta chain). What it binds is unknown. This sample stems from a study of pediatric ulcerative colitis. Study-wide points: Two rectal clonotypes were found only in ulcerative colitis patients, all of them.

Repertoires were generated with immunoSEQ multiplex PCR, while TCRdb's copy carries only in-frame clones and drops some. The sample holds approximately 60,000 clones, roughly nine tenths seen once. Sequencing was done on a sample of blood. This receptor was obtained from a boy between 10 and 17 years old with severe ulcerative colitis.

The DNA of the CDR3 is TGCGCCAGCAGCCAACCAGCGGCTAGCGGGAGTAAAGATACGCAGTATTTT. It is translated as CASSQPAASGSKDTQYF. The chain joins TRBV4-1 to TRBJ2-3; 10 bases are shared with TRBD2. Germline CDR1 is MGHRA and CDR2 is YSYEKL. This CDR3 has 17 residues. J gave up 5 bases and V 2 bases, and 10 bases lay outside the gene matches.